This is a list of T cell receptor beta chains from one sample in a study of T cell responses to AZD1222 COVID-19 vaccine. Produced via immunoSEQ multiplex PCR; TCRdb's table is partial and in-frame only. The data hold about 110,000 clones, with roughly 90% observed a single time. The source was peripheral blood, collected on day 0 of AZD1222 vaccination. The source is an adult in good health. CDR3s include the opening cysteine and the closing phenylalanine or tryptophan. The D gene is left open where the match is weak. Where a row states a size, it is once, few, many or the class of an expanded clone; other rows omit it.

>TRBV30|NA|TRBJ1-3|NA
CAWTHRLISGNTIYF
TGTGCCTGGACTCACCGACTGATCTCTGGAAACACCATATATTTT
>TRBV6-5|NA|TRBJ1-6|TRBD1
CATTPTGESPLHF
TGTGCCACTACGCCGACAGGGGAATCACCCCTCCACTTT
>TRBV10-3|NA|TRBJ2-3|NA
CAIGMGAGTTDTQYF
TGTGCCATCGGGATGGGCGCGGGGACCACAGATACGCAGTATTTT
>TRBV15|once|TRBJ1-1|TRBD1
CATSRDRQGAMNTEAFF
TGTGCCACCAGCAGAGATCGCCAGGGGGCTATGAACACTGAAGCTTTCTTT
>TRBV10-3|NA|TRBJ1-5|NA
CAISGGGLSNQPQHF
TGTGCCATCAGTGGAGGCGGCCTTAGCAATCAGCCCCAGCATTTT
>TRBV28|NA|TRBJ1-2|NA
CASSLSAGNYGYTF
TGTGCCAGCAGTTTATCTGCAGGGAACTATGGCTACACCTTC
>TRBV28|NA|TRBJ1-5|NA
CASTTRGMYSNQPQHF
TGTGCCAGCACCACTCGAGGGATGTATAGCAATCAGCCCCAGCATTTT
>TRBV5-1|NA|TRBJ1-2|NA
CASGSPVGGYTF
TGCGCCAGCGGCAGCCCCGTGGGGGGCTACACCTTC
>TRBV4-1|NA|TRBJ2-1|NA
CASSQDLGSSSYNEQFF
TGCGCCAGCAGCCAAGATCTGGGCTCGAGCTCCTACAATGAGCAGTTCTTC
>TRBV18|NA|TRBJ1-1|TRBD1
CASSPDTGQWTSRTEAFF
TGTGCCAGCTCACCAGATACGGGACAGTGGACAAGTAGGACTGAAGCTTTCTTT
>TRBV11-3|NA|TRBJ2-5|NA
CASSNNAETQYF
TGTGCCAGCAGCAACAACGCGGAGACCCAGTACTTC
>TRBV25-1|NA|TRBJ2-7|NA
CASSQVDSYEQYF
TGTGCCAGCAGCCAAGTGGACTCGTACGAGCAGTACTTC
>TRBV19|NA|TRBJ1-4|TRBD1
CASSTNRGIGEKLFF
TGTGCCAGTAGTACAAACAGGGGCATAGGTGAAAAACTGTTTTTT
>TRBV6-5|few|TRBJ2-7|TRBD2
CASSPNSGRDEQYF
TGTGCCAGCAGTCCTAATAGCGGGAGAGACGAGCAGTACTTC
>TRBV14|NA|TRBJ1-2|NA
CASSQGALYGYTF
TGTGCCAGCAGTCAGGGAGCACTCTATGGCTACACCTTC
>TRBV6-5|NA|TRBJ1-1|NA
CASVRGGTRNTEAFF
TGTGCCAGCGTCCGGGGGGGCACGAGGAACACTGAAGCTTTCTTT
>TRBV5-4|NA|TRBJ1-2|NA
CASSLVSTPTGGYTF
TGTGCCAGCAGCTTGGTATCCACCCCGACGGGTGGCTACACCTTC
>TRBV3-1/TRBV3-2|NA|TRBJ1-5|NA
CASSQGRGGQPQHF
TGTGCCAGCAGCCAAGGTCGGGGAGGGCAGCCCCAGCATTTT
>TRBV6-5|NA|TRBJ1-2|TRBD1
CASREGQGGYGYTF
TGTGCCAGCAGGGAGGGACAGGGAGGTTATGGCTACACCTTC
>TRBV4-2|NA|TRBJ1-1|NA
CASSQVRAEMNTEAFF
TGTGCCAGCAGCCAAGTTCGGGCAGAAATGAACACTGAAGCTTTCTTT
>TRBV19|NA|TRBJ1-5|NA
CASSMERSQPQHF
TGTGCCAGTAGTATGGAACGTAGTCAGCCCCAGCATTTT
>TRBV14|once|TRBJ1-6|NA
CASSQDLGLSYNSPLHF
TGTGCCAGCAGCCAAGACTTGGGCCTCTCCTATAATTCACCCCTCCACTTT
>TRBV6-2/TRBV6-3|NA|TRBJ2-2|NA
CASSYGGPNTGELFF
TGTGCCAGCAGTTACGGGGGACCGAACACCGGGGAGCTGTTTTTT
>TRBV10-2|NA|TRBJ1-1|NA
CASAGIYTEAFF
TGCGCCAGCGCAGGGATCTACACTGAAGCTTTCTTT
>TRBV19|NA|TRBJ2-2|NA
CASSIVGRTLGTGELFF
TGTGCCAGTAGTATAGTGGGCAGGACCCTAGGGACCGGGGAGCTGTTTTTT
>TRBV6-5|once|TRBJ2-5|TRBD2
CASSPAGARQETQYF
TGTGCCAGCAGTCCAGCGGGAGCGCGTCAAGAGACCCAGTACTTC
>TRBV10-1|NA|TRBJ2-7|NA
CASSEWGVGYEQYF
TGCGCCAGCAGTGAATGGGGAGTCGGCTACGAGCAGTACTTC